In its sample, the clone carrying this T cell receptor (beta chain) was seen many times. What it binds is unknown. This specimen comes from a study of regulatory T cells in long-lasting Graves disease. Whole-study results and caveats: Newly diagnosed Graves' patients had higher TCR diversity than persistent ones. There were preferences for TRBV28, TRBJ1-2 and TRBJ2-5 in persistent disease.

Time point: newly diagnosed GD, antithyroid drugs for less than 3 months. PBMC-derived RNA was used for the TCR library. Germline CDR1 and CDR2: DFQATT and SNEGSKA (reference sequence). This CDR3 comprises 16 residues. Through Arm-PCR of CDR3 regions and iRepertoire HTBI primers, TCR beta libraries were built. Each CDR3 protein gets one entry after TCRdb re-called the multiplex PCR reads with MiXCR. The sample consists of approximately 360,000 distinct CDR3 sequences, approximately 12% of them appearing once. This same sample was also part of a study on T cells in Graves' hyperthyroidism and ophthalmopathy.

This TCR came from a woman aged 18-29 years with Graves disease. The chain couples TRBV20-1 to TRBJ2-1; 8 positions agree with TRBD2. The sequences come from peripheral blood mononuclear cells (PBMCs), collected at new diagnosis, from a patient treated with antithyroid drugs. The CDR3 DNA reads TGCAGGGCCCCCGATAAGCGGGGGAGCTCCTACAATGAGCAGTTCTTC. Its protein product is CRAPDKRGSSYNEQFF.